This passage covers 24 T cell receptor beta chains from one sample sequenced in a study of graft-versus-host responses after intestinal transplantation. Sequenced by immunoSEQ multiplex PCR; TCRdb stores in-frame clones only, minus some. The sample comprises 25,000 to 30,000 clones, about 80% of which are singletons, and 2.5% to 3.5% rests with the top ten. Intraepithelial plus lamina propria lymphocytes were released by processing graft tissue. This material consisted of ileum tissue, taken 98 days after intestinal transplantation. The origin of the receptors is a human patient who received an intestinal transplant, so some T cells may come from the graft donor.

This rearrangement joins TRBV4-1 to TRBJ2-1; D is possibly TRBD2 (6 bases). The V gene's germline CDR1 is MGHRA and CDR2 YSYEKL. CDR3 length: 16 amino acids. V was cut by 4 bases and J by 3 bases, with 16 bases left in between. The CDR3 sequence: CASSPGRGPDYNEQFF. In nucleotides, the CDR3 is TGCGCCAGCAGCCCCGGGCGGGGCCCAGACTACAATGAGCAGTTCTTC.

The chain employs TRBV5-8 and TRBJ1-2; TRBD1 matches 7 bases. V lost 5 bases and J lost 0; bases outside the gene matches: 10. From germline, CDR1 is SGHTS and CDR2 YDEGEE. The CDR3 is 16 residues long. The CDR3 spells CASSHRLTGTNYGYTF. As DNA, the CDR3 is TGTGCCAGCAGTCATCGTCTGACAGGGACTAACTATGGCTACACCTTC.

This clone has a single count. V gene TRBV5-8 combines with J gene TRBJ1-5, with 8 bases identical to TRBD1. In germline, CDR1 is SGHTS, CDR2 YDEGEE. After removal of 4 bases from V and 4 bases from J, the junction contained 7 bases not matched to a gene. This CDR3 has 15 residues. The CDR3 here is CASSLFGTGNQPQHF. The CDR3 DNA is TGTGCCAGCAGCCTTTTCGGGACAGGTAATCAGCCCCAGCATTTT.

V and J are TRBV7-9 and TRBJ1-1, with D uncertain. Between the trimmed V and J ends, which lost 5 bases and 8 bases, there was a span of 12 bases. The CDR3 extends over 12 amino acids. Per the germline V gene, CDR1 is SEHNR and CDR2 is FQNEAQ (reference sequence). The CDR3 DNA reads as TGTGCCAGCAGCCCACCCTTGGCCGAAGCTTTCTTT. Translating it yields CASSPPLAEAFF.

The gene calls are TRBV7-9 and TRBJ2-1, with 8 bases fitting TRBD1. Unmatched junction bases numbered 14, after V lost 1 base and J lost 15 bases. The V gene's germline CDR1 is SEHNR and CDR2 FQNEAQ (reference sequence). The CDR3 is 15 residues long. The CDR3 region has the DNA TGTGCCAGCAGCTTAGGGGCACAGGGGGGTACTTTATGGTTCTTC. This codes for CASSLGAQGGTLWFF.

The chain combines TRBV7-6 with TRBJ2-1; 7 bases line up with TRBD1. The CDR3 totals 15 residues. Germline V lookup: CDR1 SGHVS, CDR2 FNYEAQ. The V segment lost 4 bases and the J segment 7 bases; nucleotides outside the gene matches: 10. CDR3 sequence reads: CASSYTPGTANEQFF. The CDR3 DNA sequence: TGTGCCAGCAGCTACACACCCGGGACAGCGAATGAGCAGTTCTTC.

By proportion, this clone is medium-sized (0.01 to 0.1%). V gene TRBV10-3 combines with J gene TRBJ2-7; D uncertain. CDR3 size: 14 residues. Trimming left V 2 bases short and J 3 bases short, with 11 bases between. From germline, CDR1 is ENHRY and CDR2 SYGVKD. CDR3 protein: CAISEGRLHYEQYF. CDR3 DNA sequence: TGTGCCATCAGTGAGGGCAGATTACACTACGAGCAGTACTTC.

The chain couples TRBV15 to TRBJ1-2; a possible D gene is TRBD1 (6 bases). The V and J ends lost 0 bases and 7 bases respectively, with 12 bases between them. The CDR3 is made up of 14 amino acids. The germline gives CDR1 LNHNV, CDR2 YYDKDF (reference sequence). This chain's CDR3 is CATSRDLGGGGYTF. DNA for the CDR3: TGTGCCACCAGCAGAGATCTAGGGGGGGGTGGCTACACCTTC.

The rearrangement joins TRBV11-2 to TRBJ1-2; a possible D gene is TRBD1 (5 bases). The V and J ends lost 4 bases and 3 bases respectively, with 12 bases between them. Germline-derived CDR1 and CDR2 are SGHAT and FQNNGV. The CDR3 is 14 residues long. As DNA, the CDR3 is TGTGCCAGCAGCTCCAGGGACGGAGACTATGGCTACACCTTC. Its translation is CASSSRDGDYGYTF.

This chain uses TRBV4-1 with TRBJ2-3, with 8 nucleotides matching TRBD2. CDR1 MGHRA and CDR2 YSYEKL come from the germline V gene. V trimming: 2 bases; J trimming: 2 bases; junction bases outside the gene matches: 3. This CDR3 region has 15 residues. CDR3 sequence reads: CASSQRTSTTDTQYF. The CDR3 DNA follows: TGCGCCAGCAGCCAACGGACTAGCACCACAGATACGCAGTATTTT.

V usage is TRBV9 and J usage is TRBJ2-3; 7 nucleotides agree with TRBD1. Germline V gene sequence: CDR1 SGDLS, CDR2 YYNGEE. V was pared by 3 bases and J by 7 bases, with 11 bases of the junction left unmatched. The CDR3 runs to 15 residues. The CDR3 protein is CASSDRDSYLNTQYF. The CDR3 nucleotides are TGTGCCAGCAGCGACCGGGACAGTTACTTAAATACGCAGTATTTT.

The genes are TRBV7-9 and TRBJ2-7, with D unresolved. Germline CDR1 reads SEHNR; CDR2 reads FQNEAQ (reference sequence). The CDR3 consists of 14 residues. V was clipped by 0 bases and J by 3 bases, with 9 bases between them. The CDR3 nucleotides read TGTGCCAGCAGCTTAGCGCCCAACAGCTACGAGCAGTACTTC. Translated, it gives CASSLAPNSYEQYF.

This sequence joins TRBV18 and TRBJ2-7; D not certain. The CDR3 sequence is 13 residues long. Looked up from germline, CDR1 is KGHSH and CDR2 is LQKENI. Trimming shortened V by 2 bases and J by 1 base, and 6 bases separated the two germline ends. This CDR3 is CASSPGASYEQYF. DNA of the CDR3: TGTGCCAGCTCACCAGGAGCGTCCTACGAGCAGTACTTC.

CDR3 protein: CASSEMGGIGETQYF. The CDR3 coding sequence is TGTGCCAGCAGTGAAATGGGTGGGATCGGGGAGACCCAGTACTTC. V is TRBV6-1 and J is TRBJ2-5; D gene unclear. In germline, CDR1 is MNHNS, CDR2 SASEGT. Trimming left V 2 bases short and J 5 bases short, with 15 bases between. CDR3 length: 15 residues.

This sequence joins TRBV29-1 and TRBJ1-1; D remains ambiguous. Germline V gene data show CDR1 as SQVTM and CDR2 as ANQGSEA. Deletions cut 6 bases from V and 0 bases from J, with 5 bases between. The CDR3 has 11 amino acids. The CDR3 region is CSVRVNTEAFF. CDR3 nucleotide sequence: TGCAGCGTCAGAGTGAACACTGAAGCTTTCTTT.

CDR3 amino acids: CASRSPVGPYFYEQFF. The CDR3 region has the DNA TGCGCCAGCAGATCCCCTGTGGGGCCCTATTTTTATGAGCAGTTCTTC. The V call is TRBV5-1, the J call TRBJ2-1; D may be TRBD1 (5 bases). The germline gives CDR1 SGHRS, CDR2 YFSETQ. The V end was cut by 5 bases, the J end by 8 bases, with 23 bases between. This CDR3 contains 16 residues.

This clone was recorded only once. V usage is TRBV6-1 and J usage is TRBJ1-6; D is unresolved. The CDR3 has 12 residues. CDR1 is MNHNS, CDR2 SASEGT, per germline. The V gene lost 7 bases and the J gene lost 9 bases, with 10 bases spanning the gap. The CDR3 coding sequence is TGTGCCAGCACGCGGGCGCTTTCACCCCTCCACTTT. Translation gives CASTRALSPLHF.

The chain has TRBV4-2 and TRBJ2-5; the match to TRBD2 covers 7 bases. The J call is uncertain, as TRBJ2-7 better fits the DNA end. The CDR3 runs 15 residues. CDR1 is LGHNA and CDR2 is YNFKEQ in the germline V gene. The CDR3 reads CASSQGKAGLYEQYF. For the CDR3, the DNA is TGTGCCAGCAGCCAAGGCAAGGCGGGACTATACGAGCAGTACTTC.

The CDR3 DNA is TGCAGCGTTGAAATCGAGGGGTCGCGGACCCAGCATTTT. The encoded protein is CSVEIEGSRTQHF. The chain employs TRBV29-1 and TRBJ1-5; TRBD1 might be the D (5 bases). Trimming pared 2 bases from V and 11 bases from J, leaving 16 bases between. Germline V gives CDR1 SQVTM, CDR2 ANQGSEA. The CDR3 runs to 13 residues. Variable domain in full (rest from reference TRBV29-1 and TRBJ1-5): SAVISQKPSRDICQRGTSLTIQCQVDSQVTMMFWYRQQPGQSLTLIATANQGSEATYESGFVIDKFPISRPNLTFSTLTVSNMSPEDSSIYLCSVEIEGSRTQHFGDGTRLSIL.

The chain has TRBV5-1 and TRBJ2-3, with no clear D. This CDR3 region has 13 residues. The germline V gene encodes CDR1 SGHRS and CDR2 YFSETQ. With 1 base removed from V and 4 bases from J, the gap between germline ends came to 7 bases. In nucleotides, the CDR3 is TGCGCCAGCAGCTTGCTCGGGTCAGATACGCAGTATTTT. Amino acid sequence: CASSLLGSDTQYF.

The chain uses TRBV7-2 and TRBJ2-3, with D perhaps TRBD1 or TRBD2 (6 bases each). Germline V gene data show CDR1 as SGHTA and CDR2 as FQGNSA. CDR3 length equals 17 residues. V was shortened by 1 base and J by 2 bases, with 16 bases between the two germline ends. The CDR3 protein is CASSLESPGAFTDTQYF. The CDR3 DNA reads TGTGCCAGCAGCTTAGAGTCGCCGGGGGCTTTCACAGATACGCAGTATTTT. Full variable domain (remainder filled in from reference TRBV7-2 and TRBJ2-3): GAGVSQSPSNKVTEKGKDVELRCDPISGHTALYWYRQSLGQGLEFLIYFQGNSAPDKSGLPSDRFSAERTGGSVSTLTIQRTQQEDSAVYLCASSLESPGAFTDTQYFGPGTRLTVL.

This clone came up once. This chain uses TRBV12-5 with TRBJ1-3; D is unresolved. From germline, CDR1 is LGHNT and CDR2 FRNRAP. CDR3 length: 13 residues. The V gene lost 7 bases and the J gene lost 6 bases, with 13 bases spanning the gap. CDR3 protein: CASAPGSVNTIYF. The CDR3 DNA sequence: TGTGCTAGTGCCCCTGGGAGCGTAAACACCATATATTTT.

As DNA, the CDR3 is TGTGCCAGCAGCTTAGAAGGCGTTTTGGGTCTGCAAGATAATGAAAAACTGTTTTTT. The encoded protein is CASSLEGVLGLQDNEKLFF. This chain uses TRBV7-6 with TRBJ1-4, with unresolved D. The CDR3 has 19 residues. Trimming pared 1 base from V and 4 bases from J, leaving 22 bases between. CDR1 SGHVS and CDR2 FNYEAQ come from the germline V gene.

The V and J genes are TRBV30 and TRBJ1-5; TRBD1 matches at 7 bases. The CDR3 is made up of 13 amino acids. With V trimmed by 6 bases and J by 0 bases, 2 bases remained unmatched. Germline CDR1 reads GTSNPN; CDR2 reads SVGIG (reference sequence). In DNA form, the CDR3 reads TGTGCCTGCGGGACAGTTAGCAATCAGCCCCAGCATTTT. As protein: CACGTVSNQPQHF. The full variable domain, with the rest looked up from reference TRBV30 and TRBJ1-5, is SQTIHQWPATLVQPVGSPLSLECTVEGTSNPNLYWYRQAAGRGLQLLFYSVGIGQISSEVPQNLSASRPQDRQFILSSKKLLLSDSGFYLCACGTVSNQPQHFGDGTRLSIL.